Described below is a single T cell receptor (beta chain) sequence and its context. Study processing details: Reference gene primers were amplified, and this amplification served to estimate nucleated cell counts. Sequencing was performed with immunoSEQ multiplex PCR; in TCRdb, only in-frame clones are kept and a portion is missing. V and J calls and clone size are as listed in that table; D and trimming were resolved from the DNA. The table records 250,000 to 300,000 clones, about 86% of them present only once. Germline assignment: CDR1 ENHRY and CDR2 SYGVKD. The CDR3 is 12 amino acids. The data were obtained in a study of blood T cell repertoires in COVID-19.

The specimen was peripheral blood. This sequence joins TRBV10-3 and TRBJ2-2, with D perhaps matching TRBD2 (5 bases). The receptor's source is a woman in her twenties or thirties with COVID-19, enrolled during active disease. Here the CDR3 DNA reads TGTGGACCGGGATCGGACACCGGGGAGCTGTTTTTT. Its translation: CGPGSDTGELFF.